The 27 T cell receptor beta chains presented below share a single source sample, sequenced in a study of CD8 T cells in ankylosing spondylitis (dated by TCRdb to the late 2010s). The library was obtained by 5' RACE. The sequencer listed for this sample is Illumina HiSeq 2500. TCRdb trimmed public reads at Q25 via fastp, called clones via MiXCR and kept in-frame beta chains. Records with the same CDR3 protein are collapsed into one entry carrying the most frequent genes and DNA. Present in this sample are about 250,000 distinct CDR3 sequences, 20% to 30% of which were seen just once. Approximately 0.61% of the sample is in the top ten clones. The sequenced material came from blood, either unsorted or a sorted T cell fraction (not recorded which). Every receptor here comes from a male donor with ankylosing spondylitis or in good health (not recorded which).

The gene calls are TRBV10-3 and TRBJ2-7; D may be TRBD1 (5 bases). V gave up 3 bases and J gave up 0 bases, with 15 bases separating them. This CDR3 region has 16 residues. Germline V gene sequence: CDR1 ENHRY, CDR2 SYGVKD. The CDR3 sequence: CAISERLSTVSYEQYF. The CDR3 DNA is TGTGCCATCAGTGAAAGGTTGTCGACAGTCTCCTACGAGCAGTACTTC.

Only one count was recorded for this clonotype. The genes are TRBV4-1 and TRBJ2-1; TRBD2 might be the D (6 bases). Germline lookup yields CDR1 MGHRA and CDR2 YSYEKL. This CDR3 is 12 amino acids long. Trimming removed 8 bases at V and 5 bases at J, with 10 bases between. CDR3 nucleotide sequence: TGCGCCAGCGGTGGAGGGCACAATGAGCAGTTCTTC. Translating gives CASGGGHNEQFF.

This clonotype showed up just a few times. The rearrangement links TRBV4-2 to TRBJ1-1, with 8 nucleotides matching TRBD1. CDR1 LGHNA and CDR2 YNFKEQ come from the germline V gene. The CDR3 is 16 residues long. With 1 base clipped from V and 2 bases from J, the junction kept 6 bases outside the gene matches. The CDR3 region is CASSQGDRGSNTEAFF. In DNA, the CDR3 is TGTGCCAGCAGCCAAGGAGACAGGGGATCCAACACTGAAGCTTTCTTT.

This clonotype came up a few times. The genes are TRBV20-1 and TRBJ2-1; 8 positions agree with TRBD2. CDR1 and CDR2 from the germline V gene are DFQATT and SNEGSKA (reference sequence). Unmatched junction bases numbered 4, after V lost 0 bases and J lost 6 bases. The CDR3 has 14 amino acids. The CDR3 sequence: CSARDLAGGNEQFF. Written as DNA, the CDR3 is TGCAGTGCTAGAGATCTCGCGGGGGGCAATGAGCAGTTCTTC.

Regarding this clonotype: A much larger clone is a single base away; this may be a read error. V usage is TRBV20-1 and J usage is TRBJ2-3; a weak D match, TRBD1 (6 bases). V was shortened by 5 bases and J by 5 bases, with 14 bases between the two germline ends. Germline values: CDR1 DFQATT, CDR2 SNEGSKA (reference sequence). The CDR3 has 13 amino acids. The CDR3 spells CSAPPGVEDTQYF. CDR3 DNA sequence: TGCAGTGCTCCCCCAGGGGTGGAAGATACGCAGTATTTT.

This clonotype was observed at least ten times. The genes are TRBV4-1 and TRBJ2-7; no firm D call. This CDR3 has 15 residues. Looked up from germline, CDR1 is MGHRA and CDR2 is YSYEKL. Deletions cut 1 base from V and 6 bases from J, with 16 bases between. CDR3 sequence (DNA): TGCGCCAGCAGCCAAGGAGTCGACCGAACTGTCGAGCAGTACTTC. Amino acid sequence: CASSQGVDRTVEQYF.

The genes are TRBV7-2 and TRBJ2-2; no clear D. The CDR3 totals 14 residues. Germline V gene sequence: CDR1 SGHTA, CDR2 FQGNSA. Trimming shortened V by 4 bases and J by 4 bases, and 10 bases separated the two germline ends. The CDR3 spells CASSSRSVTGELFF. As DNA, the CDR3 is TGTGCCAGCAGCTCACGAAGTGTCACCGGGGAGCTGTTTTTT. Complete variable domain (other parts from reference TRBV7-2 and TRBJ2-2): GAGVSQSPSNKVTEKGKDVELRCDPISGHTALYWYRQSLGQGLEFLIYFQGNSAPDKSGLPSDRFSAERTGGSVSTLTIQRTQQEDSAVYLCASSSRSVTGELFFGEGSRLTVL.

A remark on this clonotype: With a much larger clone just one base away, this may be a read error. The chain joins TRBV7-2 to TRBJ2-1; TRBD2 aligns across 7 bases. The CDR3 is 15 amino acids. Losses at the gene ends were 2 bases for V and 0 bases for J; bases not matched to a gene: 1. Looked up from germline, CDR1 is SGHTA and CDR2 is FQGNSA. The chain's CDR3 is CASSLRTSSYNEQFF. The CDR3, as DNA: TGTGCCAGCAGCTTAAGGACTAGCTCCTACAATGAGCAGTTCTTC.

The V call is TRBV5-1, the J call TRBJ2-5; 7 bases are shared with TRBD2. Germline V gene lookup returns CDR1 SGHRS and CDR2 YFSETQ. With 4 bases clipped from V and 1 base from J, the junction kept 10 bases outside the gene matches. The CDR3 runs 16 residues. This chain's CDR3 is CASSRTGLPIQETQYF. In DNA, the CDR3 is TGCGCCAGCAGCAGAACGGGACTACCGATCCAAGAGACCCAGTACTTC.

CDR3 DNA: TGCAGCGCCCAAGGCCTATATGGCTACACCTTC. This encodes CSAQGLYGYTF. The genes are TRBV29-1 and TRBJ1-2; D ambiguous. V shed 7 bases and J shed 5 bases, with 11 bases lying between them. Germline V CDR1 and CDR2: SQVTM, ANQGSEA. The length of the CDR3 is 11 residues.

The chain joins TRBV6-1 to TRBJ2-2; TRBD2 is a possible D gene (6 bases). CDR3 length: 12 amino acids. V was shortened by 7 bases and J by 10 bases, with 13 bases between the two germline ends. Germline CDR1 is MNHNS and CDR2 is SASEGT. The CDR3 is CASTSREVELFF. In nucleotides, the CDR3 is TGTGCCAGCACGAGTAGGGAGGTGGAGCTGTTTTTT.

This clonotype has ten or more counts. The rearrangement uses TRBV12-3 or TRBV12-4 and TRBJ2-7, with 7 bases matching TRBD1. The CDR3 has 13 residues. V lost 8 bases and J lost 3; bases outside the gene matches: 7. The CDR3 here is CASSNRGNYEQYF. The CDR3 bases are TGTGCCAGCTCAAACAGGGGAAACTACGAGCAGTACTTC.

This clonotype was detected a few times. In DNA, the CDR3 is TGTGCCAGCAGCCAAGATAGGGTAGGGACTAGCGGTACCTCGGGGCAGTATTTT. It yields the protein CASSQDRVGTSGTSGQYF. J is TRBJ2-3 and V is TRBV4-2; 11 bases align to TRBD2. This CDR3 spans 18 amino acids. Trimming at V came to 0 bases and at J to 11 bases, leaving 16 bases not matched to a gene. CDR1 is LGHNA, CDR2 YNFKEQ, per germline.

This clonotype was detected only a few times. This sequence joins TRBV29-1 and TRBJ2-5, with 7 nucleotides matching TRBD2. V lost 7 bases to trimming and J lost 3 bases; unmatched junction nucleotides: 8. The CDR3 spans 13 residues. The germline V gene encodes CDR1 SQVTM and CDR2 ANQGSEA. CDR3 DNA sequence: TGCAGCGCGAGCGGGACGCGTAAAGAGACCCAGTACTTC. Translating it yields CSASGTRKETQYF.

The chain has TRBV6-4 and TRBJ2-2, with unresolved D. Trimming pared 6 bases from V and 1 base from J, leaving 9 bases between. CDR3 size: 14 residues. Germline CDR1 reads MRHNA; CDR2 reads SNTAGT. The CDR3 DNA is TGTGCCAGCAGAAGGCACCTGAACACCGGGGAGCTGTTTTTT. Its translation: CASRRHLNTGELFF.

The CDR3 DNA reads as TGTGCCAGCAGTTTTTCAGGGGGTGAAAAACTGTTTTTT. Residues: CASSFSGGEKLFF. This chain uses TRBV12-3 or TRBV12-4 with TRBJ1-4; TRBD1 matches 7 bases. The CDR3 contains 13 residues. V was pared by 3 bases and J by 7 bases, with 2 bases of the junction left unmatched.

The V gene is TRBV10-3, the J gene TRBJ2-5; 7 bases are shared with TRBD1. The CDR3 runs to 14 residues. Germline CDR1 and CDR2: ENHRY and SYGVKD. The junction had 8 bases not matched to a gene; V was cut back by 9 bases and J by 1 base. The CDR3 bases are TGTGCCATTTCTGCCGGGACAGCCCAAGAGACCCAGTACTTC. This translates into CAISAGTAQETQYF.

This chain links TRBV20-1 with TRBJ2-5, with 7 bases that match TRBD1. The trim removed 2 bases at V and 4 bases at J, leaving 7 bases unmatched. CDR3 length equals 14 residues. Germline values: CDR1 DFQATT, CDR2 SNEGSKA (reference sequence). The CDR3 loop is CSARITGDRETQYF. Here the CDR3 DNA reads TGCAGTGCTAGAATAACAGGGGATAGAGAGACCCAGTACTTC.

This clonotype was observed many times. This chain joins TRBV6-6 and TRBJ1-5, with TRBD1 as a possible D gene (5 bases). Trimming took off 5 bases at V and 14 bases at J, with 13 bases between the two ends. This CDR3 has 11 amino acids. In germline, CDR1 is MNHNY, CDR2 SVGAGI (reference sequence). The CDR3 spells CASSHQGGKHF. The DNA of the CDR3 is TGTGCCAGCAGTCACCAGGGTGGAAAGCATTTT.

The rearrangement joins TRBV6-5 to TRBJ2-1, with 7 bases fitting TRBD1. V lost 5 bases and J lost 0; bases outside the gene matches: 4. CDR3 size: 15 residues. In germline, CDR1 is MNHEY, CDR2 SVGAGI. As DNA, the CDR3 is TGTGCCAGCAGTATACAGGGGAGCTCCTACAATGAGCAGTTCTTC. Translation: CASSIQGSSYNEQFF.

This chain joins TRBV10-1 and TRBJ2-5; 7 bases map to TRBD2. The germline CDR1 and CDR2 sequences are WNHNN and SYGVQD (reference sequence). The ends lost 0 bases at V and 1 base at J; junction bases unmatched: 5. The CDR3 is made up of 16 amino acids. For the CDR3, the DNA is TGCGCCAGCAGTGAGTCAAGCGGGACCATCCAAGAGACCCAGTACTTC. Translating it yields CASSESSGTIQETQYF.

This clonotype was recorded many times. The J gene is TRBJ2-3, the V gene TRBV15; D call uncertain. The germline V gene has CDR1 LNHNV and CDR2 YYDKDF (reference sequence). The CDR3 has 15 residues. With 0 bases removed from V and 1 base from J, the gap between germline ends came to 8 bases. The CDR3: CATSRERAGTDTQYF. In nucleotides, the CDR3 is TGTGCCACCAGCAGAGAAAGGGCTGGCACAGATACGCAGTATTTT.

The chain recombines TRBV12-3 or TRBV12-4 with TRBJ2-3; D uncertain. CDR3 length equals 14 residues. The V gene lost 6 bases and the J gene lost 0 bases, with 10 bases spanning the gap. The CDR3 here is CASSSLSSTDTQYF. For the CDR3, the DNA is TGTGCCAGCAGCTCGTTGTCTAGCACAGATACGCAGTATTTT.

This clonotype was seen repeatedly, ten times or more. The genes are TRBV9 and TRBJ2-2; 7 nucleotides line up with TRBD2. CDR1 is SGDLS and CDR2 is YYNGEE in the germline V gene. This CDR3 spans 18 amino acids. J lost 0 bases, V lost 2 bases, and 10 bases had no gene match. Written as DNA, the CDR3 is TGTGCCAGCAGCGTCCGACCGTTGGGGAGGGCGAACACCGGGGAGCTGTTTTTT. It yields the protein CASSVRPLGRANTGELFF.

V is TRBV20-1 and J is TRBJ2-2; D gene uncertain. Germline V gives CDR1 DFQATT, CDR2 SNEGSKA (reference sequence). The V gene lost 0 bases and the J gene lost 3 bases, with 5 bases spanning the gap. The CDR3 covers 13 residues. CDR3: CSARETDTGELFF. The DNA for the CDR3 is TGCAGTGCTAGAGAGACGGACACCGGGGAGCTGTTTTTT.

The V gene is TRBV6-5, the J gene TRBJ2-7, with D perhaps TRBD1 (5 bases). Trimming cost V 0 bases and J 2 bases, with 8 bases left between them. Germline CDR1 and CDR2: MNHEY and SVGAGI. The CDR3 covers 14 residues. The CDR3 sequence is CASSYSGHTYEQYF. CDR3 nucleotides: TGTGCCAGCAGTTACTCCGGACATACCTACGAGCAGTACTTC.

Many counts were recorded for this clonotype. The genes are TRBV24-1 and TRBJ2-1; 10 nucleotides align to TRBD1. With 3 bases clipped from V and 8 bases from J, the junction kept 9 bases outside the gene matches. Germline CDR1 reads KGHDR; CDR2 reads SFDVKD. The CDR3 totals 16 residues. The CDR3 here is CATSDPPGQGTDEQFF. In nucleotides, the CDR3 is TGTGCCACCAGTGATCCCCCGGGACAGGGGACCGATGAGCAGTTCTTC.